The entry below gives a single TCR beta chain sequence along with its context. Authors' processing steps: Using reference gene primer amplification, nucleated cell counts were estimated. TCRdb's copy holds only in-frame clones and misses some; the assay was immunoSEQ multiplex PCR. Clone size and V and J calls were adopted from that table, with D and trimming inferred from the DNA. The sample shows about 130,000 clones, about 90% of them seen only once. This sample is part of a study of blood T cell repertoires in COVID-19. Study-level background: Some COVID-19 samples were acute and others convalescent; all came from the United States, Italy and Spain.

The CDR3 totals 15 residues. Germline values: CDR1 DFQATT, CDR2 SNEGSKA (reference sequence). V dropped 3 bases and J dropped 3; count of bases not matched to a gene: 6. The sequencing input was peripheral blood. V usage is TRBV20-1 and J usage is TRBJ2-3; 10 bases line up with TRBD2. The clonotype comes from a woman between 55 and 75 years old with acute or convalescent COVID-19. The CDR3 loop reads CSASQSSGSTDTQYF. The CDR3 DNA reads TGCAGTGCTAGTCAATCTAGCGGGAGTACAGATACGCAGTATTTT.